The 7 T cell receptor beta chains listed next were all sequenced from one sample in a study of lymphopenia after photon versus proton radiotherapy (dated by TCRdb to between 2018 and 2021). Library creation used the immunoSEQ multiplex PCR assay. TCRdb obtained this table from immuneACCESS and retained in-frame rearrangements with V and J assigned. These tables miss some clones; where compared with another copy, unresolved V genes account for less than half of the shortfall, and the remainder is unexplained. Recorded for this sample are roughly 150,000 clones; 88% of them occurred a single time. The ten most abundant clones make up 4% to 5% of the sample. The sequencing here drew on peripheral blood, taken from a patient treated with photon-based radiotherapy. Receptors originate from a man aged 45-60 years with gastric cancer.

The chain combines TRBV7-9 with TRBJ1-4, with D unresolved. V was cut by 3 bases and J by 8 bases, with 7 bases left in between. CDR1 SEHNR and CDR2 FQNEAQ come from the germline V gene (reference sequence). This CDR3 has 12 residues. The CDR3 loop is CASSFTGEKLFF. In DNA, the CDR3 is TGTGCCAGCAGCTTCACGGGAGAAAAACTGTTTTTT.

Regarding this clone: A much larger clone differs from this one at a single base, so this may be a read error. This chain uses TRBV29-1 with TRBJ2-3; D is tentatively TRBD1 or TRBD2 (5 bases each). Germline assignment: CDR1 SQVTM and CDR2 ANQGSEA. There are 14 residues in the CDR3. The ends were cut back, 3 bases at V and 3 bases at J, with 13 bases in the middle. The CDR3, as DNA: TGCAGCGTTGAGGGACGGGATGGGACAGATACGCAGTATTTT. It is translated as CSVEGRDGTDTQYF.

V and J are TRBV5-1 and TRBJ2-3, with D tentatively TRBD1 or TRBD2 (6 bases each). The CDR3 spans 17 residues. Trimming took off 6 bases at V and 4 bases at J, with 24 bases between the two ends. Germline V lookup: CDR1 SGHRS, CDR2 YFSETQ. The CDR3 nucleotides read TGCGCCAGCATGCCTCAAAACGGAGGGGGTGGTGCAGATACGCAGTATTTT. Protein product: CASMPQNGGGGADTQYF.

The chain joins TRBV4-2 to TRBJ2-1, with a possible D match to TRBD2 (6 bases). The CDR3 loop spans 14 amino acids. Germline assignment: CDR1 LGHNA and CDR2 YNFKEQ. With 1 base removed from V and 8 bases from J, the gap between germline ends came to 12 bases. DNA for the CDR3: TGTGCCAGCAGCCAAGGAAGAGGAGGGGATGAGCAGTTCTTC. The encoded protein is CASSQGRGGDEQFF.

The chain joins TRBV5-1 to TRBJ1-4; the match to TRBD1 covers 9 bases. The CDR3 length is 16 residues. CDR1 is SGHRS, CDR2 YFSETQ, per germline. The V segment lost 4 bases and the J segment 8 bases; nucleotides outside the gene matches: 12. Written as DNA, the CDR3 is TGCGCCAGCAGCCCCGGCCTCACAGGGGGCGAAGAAAAACTGTTTTTT. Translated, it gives CASSPGLTGGEEKLFF.

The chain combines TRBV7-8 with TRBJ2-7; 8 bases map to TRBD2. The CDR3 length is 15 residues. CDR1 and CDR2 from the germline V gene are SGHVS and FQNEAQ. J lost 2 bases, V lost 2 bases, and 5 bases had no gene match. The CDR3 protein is CASSLSGAGAYEQYF. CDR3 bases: TGTGCCAGCAGCTTAAGTGGAGCGGGAGCCTACGAGCAGTACTTC.

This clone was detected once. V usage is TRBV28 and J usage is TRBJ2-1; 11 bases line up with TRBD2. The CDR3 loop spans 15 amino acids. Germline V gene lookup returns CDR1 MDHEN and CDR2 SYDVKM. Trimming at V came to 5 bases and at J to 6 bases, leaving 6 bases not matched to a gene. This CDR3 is CASSRLAGKTNEQFF. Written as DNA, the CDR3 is TGTGCCAGCAGTCGACTAGCGGGAAAGACCAATGAGCAGTTCTTC.